The text below deals with one TCR beta chain. Its antigen is as yet unknown. The CDR3 contains 13 residues. Between the trimmed V and J ends, which lost 3 bases and 5 bases, there was a span of 10 bases. CDR1 is SEHNR and CDR2 is FQNEAQ in the germline V gene (reference sequence). The data belong to a study of post-analysis software for immune sequencing data. Whole-study context: Disease courses included relapsing-remitting, secondary progressive and progressive-relapsing multiple sclerosis.

Points from the study as a whole: Roughly five TRBV segments, including TRBV5-6, TRBV5-1 and TRBV20-1, were more frequent in patients than controls. Controls' normalized Chao1 diversity significantly exceeded that of multiple sclerosis patients. F measure clustering grouped samples strongly by preparation batch.

cDNA libraries of TCR beta carried unique molecular identifiers. Each sample of about 0.9 to 11 million input T cells yielded roughly 500,000 cDNA molecules, so each molecule approximated one T cell. TCRdb reanalysed the PCR reads using MiXCR and keeps one entry per CDR3 protein. The sample gives around 400,000 distinct CDR3 sequences, 30% to 45% of which show up once; 7.6% is in the top ten. What was sequenced was blood. The chain has TRBV7-9 and TRBJ1-1; D perhaps matches TRBD1 (5 bases). This clonotype was obtained from a girl aged 2 to 9 with multiple sclerosis. In DNA, the CDR3 is TGTGCCAGCAGCTTTGTGGAGGGGACTGAAGCTTTCTTT. Translation gives CASSFVEGTEAFF.